Listed below are T cell receptor beta chains from one sample, sequenced in a study of blood T cell repertoires in COVID-19. Profiled with immunoSEQ multiplex PCR; TCRdb holds only in-frame clones, not every one. The data contain about 160,000 clones, approximately 88% of them seen just once; the ten biggest clones take up 6.6%. The sequencing input was PBMCs or T cells enriched from blood (not recorded which). The source is a woman between 50 and 59 years old who had recovered from COVID-19. The CDR3 runs from the conserved cysteine through the conserved F or W. D genes are given only for firm matches. A clone size is listed for some rows: how often the clone was seen (once, few, many), or a class if it is expanded.

TRBV5-6,NA,TRBJ1-5,NA,CASSLANNRAPYQPQHF,TGTGCCAGCAGCTTGGCCAATAACAGGGCCCCGTATCAGCCCCAGCATTTT
TRBV29-1,NA,TRBJ1-2,TRBD1,CSVLSGQDNYGYTF,TGCAGCGTGCTGAGCGGACAGGACAACTATGGCTACACCTTC
TRBV19,NA,TRBJ2-3,NA,CASTSRGGQGDWNF,TGTGCCAGTACCTCTCGGGGGGGCCAGGGGGACTGGAATTTT
TRBV7-2,NA,TRBJ2-7,TRBD1,CASSLGQGAYEQYF,TGTGCCAGCAGCTTAGGACAGGGGGCATACGAGCAGTACTTC
TRBV2,NA,TRBJ1-5,NA,CASRMETAGNQPQHF,TGTGCCAGCAGGATGGAGACAGCCGGTAATCAGCCCCAGCATTTT
TRBV27,NA,TRBJ1-2,NA,CASIGSQSSGDYGYTF,TGTGCCAGCATTGGTTCTCAGTCTTCGGGTGACTATGGCTACACCTTC
TRBV6-5,NA,TRBJ1-3,NA,CASRDHRASGAIYF,TGTGCCAGCAGGGATCACAGGGCCTCGGGTGCCATATATTTT
TRBV6-5,NA,TRBJ1-3,TRBD1,CASRQGTGGNTIYF,TGTGCCAGCAGACAGGGGACTGGTGGAAACACCATATATTTT
TRBV6-5,once,TRBJ1-4,NA,CASSYKRARGEKLFF,TGTGCCAGCAGTTACAAGAGGGCAAGGGGGGAAAAACTGTTTTTT
TRBV2,NA,TRBJ1-1,NA,CASSDRFFTEAFF,TGTGCCAGCAGTGATCGTTTCTTCACTGAAGCTTTCTTT
TRBV30,NA,TRBJ1-2,NA,CAWSSEGDFGYTF,TGTGCCTGGAGTTCGGAAGGGGATTTTGGCTACACCTTC
TRBV7-9,few,TRBJ2-7,NA,CASSPTSSYEQYF,TGTGCCAGCAGCCCCACTTCCTCCTACGAGCAGTACTTC
TRBV2,NA,TRBJ2-5,TRBD2,CASTRRLAKETQYF,TGTGCCAGCACTAGACGACTAGCGAAGGAGACCCAGTACTTC
TRBV10-1,NA,TRBJ1-6,TRBD1,CASRGGGQDYNSPLHF,TGCGCCAGCAGGGGAGGGGGACAGGACTATAATTCACCCCTCCACTTT
TRBV15,NA,TRBJ2-1,NA,CATSGGPGSYNEQFF,TGTGCCACCAGCGGGGGCCCCGGCTCATACAATGAGCAGTTCTTC
TRBV29-1,NA,TRBJ1-2,NA,CSVEVPPPDIGYTF,TGCAGCGTTGAAGTTCCGCCCCCCGACATAGGCTACACCTTC
TRBV7-2,NA,TRBJ2-5,TRBD2,CASSGSGGPETQYF,TGTGCCAGCAGCGGTAGCGGGGGCCCAGAGACCCAGTACTTC
TRBV5-1,NA,TRBJ1-4,NA,CASSSGGYLEKLFF,TGCGCCAGCAGCTCCGGGGGGTATCTCGAAAAACTGTTTTTT
TRBV11-2,NA,TRBJ1-4,NA,CASSLTETYNEKLFF,TGTGCCAGCAGCTTAACAGAGACGTATAATGAAAAACTGTTTTTT
TRBV27,NA,TRBJ1-4,NA,CASSPLDRFGEKLFF,TGTGCCAGCAGCCCTCTCGACAGGTTCGGTGAAAAACTGTTTTTT
TRBV11-3,NA,TRBJ2-3,NA,CASSLALGEGTDTQYF,TGTGCCAGCAGCTTAGCTCTAGGGGAGGGCACAGATACGCAGTATTTT
TRBV19,NA,TRBJ2-5,TRBD1,CASSTPGQKETQYF,TGTGCCAGTAGTACCCCGGGACAGAAAGAGACCCAGTACTTC
TRBV5-6,NA,TRBJ2-2,TRBD2,CASSAREGTGELFF,TGTGCCAGCAGCGCCAGGGAGGGGACCGGGGAGCTGTTTTTT
TRBV5-5,NA,TRBJ1-5,NA,CASSSGLIDQPQHF,TGTGCCAGCAGCTCCGGACTTATCGATCAGCCCCAGCATTTT
TRBV6-5,NA,TRBJ1-4,TRBD1,CASGDRGANEKLFF,TGTGCCAGCGGGGACAGAGGAGCTAATGAAAAACTGTTTTTT
TRBV6-5,NA,TRBJ2-3,TRBD1,CASRGTGGARDTQYF,TGTGCCAGCAGAGGGACAGGGGGCGCAAGAGATACGCAGTATTTT
TRBV5-8,NA,TRBJ2-5,TRBD1,CASGTGYNNQETQYF,TGTGCCAGCGGGACAGGGTATAACAACCAAGAGACCCAGTACTTC
TRBV18,NA,TRBJ1-2,TRBD1,CASSLKQGDYGYTF,TGTGCCAGCTCACTTAAACAGGGGGACTATGGCTACACCTTC
TRBV5-1,NA,TRBJ1-3,TRBD1,CASSSTPGGTGNTIYF,TGCGCCAGCAGCTCTACTCCAGGGGGGACGGGAAACACCATATATTTT
TRBV4-3,NA,TRBJ2-1,NA,CASSQVPAAVIQFF,TGCGCCAGCAGCCAAGTGCCAGCGGCGGTAATTCAGTTCTTC
TRBV6-2/TRBV6-3,NA,TRBJ2-1,NA,CASSRKPLLLEHEQFF,TGTGCCAGCAGCCGAAAACCCCTTTTACTAGAGCATGAGCAGTTCTTC
TRBV29-1,once,TRBJ1-4,TRBD1,CSVADRVGEKLFF,TGCAGCGTTGCCGACAGGGTTGGCGAAAAACTGTTTTTT
TRBV18,NA,TRBJ2-2,NA,CASSPPSGELFF,TGTGCCAGCTCACCACCGTCAGGGGAGCTGTTTTTT
TRBV5-5,NA,TRBJ2-2,TRBD2,CASTLGGDANTGELFF,TGTGCCAGCACCCTCGGGGGGGACGCGAACACCGGGGAGCTGTTTTTT
TRBV18,NA,TRBJ2-3,TRBD1,CASSPGQGFDTQYF,TGTGCCAGCTCACCCGGACAGGGTTTTGATACGCAGTATTTT
TRBV3-1/TRBV3-2,NA,TRBJ2-7,NA,CASSQADSYEQYF,TGTGCCAGCAGCCAAGCGGACAGCTACGAGCAGTACTTC
TRBV5-1,NA,TRBJ2-7,TRBD1,CASSLGTVETRYEQYF,TGCGCCAGCAGCTTAGGGACAGTAGAAACACGCTACGAGCAGTACTTC
TRBV5-6,once,TRBJ1-1,NA,CASSFRGRMGTEAFF,TGTGCCAGCAGCTTCAGGGGCCGTATGGGGACTGAAGCTTTCTTT
TRBV18,NA,TRBJ1-4,NA,CASSPILQNEKLFF,TGTGCCAGCTCACCAATTTTACAGAATGAAAAACTGTTTTTT
TRBV2,NA,TRBJ1-5,TRBD1,CASSRQGVGGQPQHF,TGTGCCAGCAGCCGACAGGGAGTTGGAGGTCAGCCCCAGCATTTT
TRBV6-5,NA,TRBJ1-2,NA,CASSYSRGAESYGYTF,TGTGCCAGCAGTTACTCGAGAGGAGCGGAAAGCTATGGCTACACCTTC
TRBV12-3/TRBV12-4,NA,TRBJ1-2,TRBD1,CASSTGVGGYTF,TGTGCCAGCAGTACAGGGGTGGGTGGCTACACCTTC
TRBV7-9,NA,TRBJ2-7,TRBD1,CASSLTDRGNEQYF,TGTGCCAGCAGCTTAACCGACAGGGGCAACGAGCAGTACTTC
TRBV15,NA,TRBJ2-7,TRBD1,CATSTQDRGLYEQYF,TGTGCCACCAGCACGCAAGACAGGGGGCTTTACGAGCAGTACTTC
TRBV6-5,few,TRBJ2-2,NA,CAASRRESTGELFF,TGTGCCGCCAGCAGGAGGGAGAGCACCGGGGAGCTGTTTTTT